This T cell receptor beta chain was found in a study of blood T cell repertoires in COVID-19. As for the study in general: Donors in the United States, Italy and Spain gave samples during acute or convalescent COVID-19. The analysed material was cDNA or gDNA that came from T cells, B-cell-depleted T cells, or PBMCs.

Under the authors' procedure: Reference gene primer amplification gave estimated nucleated cell counts. TCRdb's table, derived via immunoSEQ multiplex PCR, lists solely in-frame clones and lacks some. V and J calls and clone size are given by that table; D and trimming were obtained from the DNA. The data hold around 250,000 clones, with around 87% observed a single time. This CDR3 has 17 amino acids. Germline trimming cut 5 bases from V and 5 bases from J; bases unmatched to any gene: 13. The germline CDR1 and CDR2 sequences are SNHLY and FYNNEI. The sample was peripheral blood. The chain is built from TRBV2 and TRBJ2-3; 10 bases line up with TRBD2. The origin of this receptor is a woman aged 70 to 79 with active or convalescent COVID-19. This chain's CDR3 is CASSFGPGLAEGDTQYF. The CDR3 DNA sequence: TGTGCCAGCAGTTTCGGCCCCGGACTAGCGGAGGGAGATACGCAGTATTTT.